These T cell receptor beta chains were read from a single sample in a study of CD8+ T cells in alopecia areata. Sequencing used immunoSEQ multiplex PCR; TCRdb keeps in-frame clones, though not all of them. Of roughly 180,000 clones listed, around 49% were seen once; the top ten hold about 9.5%. Sequencing used CD8+ T cells sorted from blood, obtained around week 54, from a patient treated with tofacitinib. These receptor sequences come from a human donor with alopecia areata. Each CDR3 is given with its conserved first and last residue. The D gene is left open where the match is weak. Clone size is not always given. Where it is, it says once, few, many or a class for expanded clones.

V	J	D	size	CDR3	DNA
TRBV6-5	TRBJ2-2	-	few	CASSYSTWGRELFF	TGTGCCAGCAGTTACTCCACCTGGGGGCGGGAGCTGTTTTTT
TRBV6-5	TRBJ2-5	TRBD1	-	CASSFDRGVGIETQYF	TGTGCCAGCAGTTTCGACAGGGGTGTAGGTATCGAGACCCAGTACTTC
TRBV30	TRBJ2-5	TRBD2	-	CAWNSGYQETQYF	TGTGCCTGGAATAGCGGGTACCAAGAGACCCAGTACTTC
TRBV7-2	TRBJ1-6	-	-	CASSLRGTLYNSPLHF	TGTGCCAGCAGCTTAAGGGGAACCCTGTATAATTCACCCCTCCACTTT
TRBV10-3	TRBJ1-1	-	few	CAISDPSTGYTEAFF	TGTGCCATCAGTGACCCGTCGACAGGCTACACTGAAGCTTTCTTT
TRBV6-1	TRBJ2-5	TRBD1	once	CASSPGTGGRETQYF	TGTGCCAGCAGCCCCGGGACAGGGGGCCGGGAGACCCAGTACTTC
TRBV5-6	TRBJ2-7	-	-	CASSFIQGGIHEQYF	TGTGCCAGCAGCTTTATCCAGGGGGGGATCCACGAGCAGTACTTC
TRBV29-1	TRBJ1-1	TRBD1	-	CSGWTGLFTEAFF	TGCAGCGGCTGGACAGGGCTATTCACTGAAGCTTTCTTT
TRBV5-6	TRBJ2-7	TRBD1	-	CASSWDRGSYEQYF	TGTGCCAGCAGCTGGGACAGGGGGTCCTACGAGCAGTACTTC
TRBV19	TRBJ1-5	-	-	CASNQRDYNQPQHF	TGTGCCAGTAACCAACGGGACTACAATCAGCCCCAGCATTTT
TRBV29-1	TRBJ1-2	-	few	CSVEDLGPKYESTF	TGCAGCGTTGAAGATCTGGGGCCGAAGTATGAGTCCACCTTC
TRBV27	TRBJ1-6	TRBD1	-	CASSSTGDYNSPLHF	TGTGCCAGCAGTTCAACAGGGGACTATAATTCACCCCTCCACTTT
TRBV29-1	TRBJ1-2	-	few	CSVEDPGGTRF	TGCAGCGTTGAAGATCCGGGAGGGACACGCTTC
TRBV30	TRBJ2-4	-	-	CAWSALGDTQYF	TGTGCCTGGAGTGCACTGGGGGACACTCAGTACTTC
TRBV29-1	TRBJ2-2	-	few	CSVEIPGGLNTGELFF	TGCAGCGTTGAAATTCCGGGGGGCCTGAACACCGGGGAGCTGTTTTTT
TRBV6-5	TRBJ1-5	-	few	CASSYGPLGAQHF	TGTGCCAGCAGTTACGGGCCCCTGGGGGCCCAGCATTTT
TRBV27	TRBJ1-4	-	once	CASSLQLRENEKLFF	TGTGCCAGCAGTTTACAACTCAGAGAGAATGAAAAACTGTTTTTT
TRBV30	TRBJ1-4	-	-	CAWFARIRFRTATNEKLFF	TGTGCCTGGTTCGCAAGGATCAGATTCAGGACAGCAACTAATGAAAAACTGTTTTTT
TRBV2	TRBJ1-1	TRBD1	-	CASFRTGESTEAFF	TGTGCCAGCTTCAGGACAGGGGAGAGCACTGAAGCTTTCTTT
TRBV7-9	TRBJ2-5	-	-	CASSFRGGQETQYF	TGTGCCAGCAGCTTCCGGGGTGGACAAGAGACCCAGTACTTC
TRBV15	TRBJ2-3	-	-	CATSRVRGDTQYF	TGTGCCACCAGCAGAGTAAGGGGGGATACGCAGTATTTT
TRBV18	TRBJ2-5	-	-	CASSPSGDQETQYF	TGTGCCAGCTCACCATCGGGGGACCAGGAGACCCAGTACTTC
TRBV14	TRBJ1-6	-	-	CASSQGPGLDSPLHF	TGTGCCAGCAGCCAAGGTCCAGGGTTGGATTCACCCCTCCACTTT
TRBV13	TRBJ1-2	TRBD1	-	CASSLGPGTGGNYGYTF	TGTGCCAGCAGCTTAGGCCCAGGGACAGGGGGTAACTATGGCTACACCTTC
TRBV19	TRBJ2-7	TRBD1	-	CASSPGDSHEQYF	TGTGCCAGTAGCCCCGGGGACAGTCACGAGCAGTACTTC
TRBV9	TRBJ1-6	-	-	CASSDGVYNSPLHF	TGTGCCAGCAGCGATGGGGTTTATAATTCACCCCTCCACTTT
TRBV5-1	TRBJ2-7	-	few	CASSLGGALEQYF	TGCGCCAGCAGCTTGGGAGGGGCTTTGGAGCAGTACTTC
TRBV4-2	TRBJ2-4	-	many	CASSPALDNSIQYF	TGTGCCAGCAGCCCGGCTCTGGACAATAGCATTCAGTACTTC
TRBV30	TRBJ2-1	-	-	CAWTIITEQFF	TGTGCCTGGACCATAATCACTGAGCAGTTCTTC
TRBV6-1	TRBJ2-7	TRBD1	once	CASTRDRGREQYF	TGTGCCAGCACCCGGGACAGGGGCCGAGAGCAGTACTTC
TRBV5-4	TRBJ1-1	-	-	CASSLPGAGTEAFF	TGTGCCAGCAGCTTGCCCGGTGCTGGCACTGAAGCTTTCTTT
TRBV9	TRBJ2-7	-	-	CASSLGDSSYEQYF	TGTGCCAGCAGCCTTGGGGATTCCTCCTACGAGCAGTACTTC
TRBV4-3	TRBJ2-5	TRBD2	-	CASSPGLAGGQETQYF	TGCGCCAGCAGCCCAGGACTAGCGGGGGGCCAAGAGACCCAGTACTTC
TRBV11-2	TRBJ2-3	TRBD2	-	CASSFLAGGPTDTQYF	TGTGCCAGCAGCTTCTTAGCGGGGGGGCCCACAGATACGCAGTATTTT
TRBV5-6	TRBJ1-6	-	-	CASSNLVGGGSPLHF	TGTGCCAGCAGCAACCTGGTCGGGGGCGGGTCACCCCTCCACTTT
TRBV19	TRBJ2-7	-	-	CASSPRQLIYEQYF	TGTGCCAGTAGTCCCCGTCAGCTAATCTACGAGCAGTACTTC
TRBV13	TRBJ1-1	-	-	CASSLGGKTEAFF	TGTGCCAGCAGCTTGGGGGGCAAGACTGAAGCTTTCTTT
TRBV13	TRBJ1-3	-	few	CATGYKSGNTIYF	TGTGCCACTGGGTACAAGTCTGGAAACACCATATATTTT
TRBV29-1	TRBJ1-1	-	few	CSVLDWGGTLNTEAFF	TGCAGCGTTCTCGATTGGGGGGGGACTTTGAACACTGAAGCTTTCTTT
TRBV7-2	TRBJ2-7	TRBD2	-	CASSSLAGAYEQYF	TGTGCCAGCAGCTCCTTAGCGGGAGCCTACGAGCAGTACTTC
TRBV7-8	TRBJ2-7	-	few	CASSLAGGPSYEQYF	TGTGCCAGCAGCTTAGCGGGGGGGCCTTCCTACGAGCAGTACTTC
TRBV5-1	TRBJ1-2	-	few	CASSLEQGVNYGYTF	TGCGCCAGCAGCTTGGAACAGGGTGTCAACTATGGCTACACCTTC
TRBV28	TRBJ1-6	-	few	CASKGSYNSPLHF	TGTGCCAGCAAGGGCTCCTATAATTCACCCCTCCACTTT
TRBV19	TRBJ1-1	-	few	CASKFAQGEAFF	TGTGCCAGTAAATTCGCACAGGGTGAAGCTTTCTTT
TRBV27	TRBJ1-1	-	-	CASSLLTGAEAFF	TGTGCCAGCAGTTTACTAACAGGTGCTGAAGCTTTCTTT
TRBV5-6	TRBJ2-3	-	-	CASSLWEDTQYF	TGTGCCAGCAGCTTGTGGGAAGATACGCAGTATTTT
TRBV6-1	TRBJ2-4	-	-	CASSSVGTRENIQYF	TGTGCCAGCAGTTCAGTGGGGACACGGGAAAACATTCAGTACTTC
TRBV9	TRBJ2-3	-	-	CASSVGVGYTDTQYF	TGTGCCAGCAGCGTAGGCGTCGGCTACACAGATACGCAGTATTTT